This T cell receptor (beta chain) was identified in a study of T-cell reconstitution after alpha-beta-depleted transplantation in children. About this clonotype itself: Its specificity is unknown.

The TCRbeta library was prepared with unique molecular identifiers. TCRdb re-called the PCR reads with MiXCR, one entry per CDR3 protein. Among 84,000 or so distinct CDR3 sequences listed, roughly a sixth were seen once. Study-wide results and caveats: There were some patients whose high TCRbeta diversity at day 60 came from surviving recipient T cells and thymic progenitors. Two months or so post-transplant, alpha-beta T cells reportedly derived from several hundred expanded graft clones. Newly produced T cells mostly accounted for T-cell counts and diversity one year post-transplant.

The starting material was PBMCs, mostly from graft donor cells, obtained 180 days after TCRalphabeta/CD19-depleted stem cell transplant. The receptor's source is a male patient aged 2-10 years who had a stem cell transplant for acute lymphoblastic leukemia, so the T cells may come from the graft donor.

The CDR3 nucleotides are TGTGCCAGCAGCTACCCCCTGGACAGGGTAGTGGATGAGCAGTTCTTC. Residues: CASSYPLDRVVDEQFF. This chain uses TRBV7-2 with TRBJ2-1; 8 positions agree with TRBD1. CDR1 is SGHTA and CDR2 is FQGNSA in the germline V gene. V gave up 4 bases and J gave up 8 bases; unmatched junction bases: 13. The CDR3 is 16 amino acids.